This T cell receptor beta chain stems from a study of early T cells in non-severe SARS-CoV-2 infection. Via MiXCR, TCRdb re-called the 5' RACE reads, giving one row per CDR3 protein. The table has over 60,000 distinct CDR3 sequences, roughly 9.1% seen once. Germline V gives CDR1 SGHTA, CDR2 FQGNSA. V was clipped by 2 bases and J by 7 bases, with 18 bases between them. The length of the CDR3 is 16 residues. The starting material was whole blood, obtained at baseline. The chain joins TRBV7-2 to TRBJ2-1; tentatively, D is TRBD1 or TRBD2 (6 bases each). This clonotype was obtained from an adult who was a healthcare worker with PCR-confirmed SARS-CoV-2 infection or an uninfected control (not recorded which). This chain's CDR3 is CASSLLPEGGRNEQFF. The CDR3 region has the DNA TGTGCCAGCAGCTTACTTCCTGAGGGGGGACGGAATGAGCAGTTCTTC. The whole variable domain, remainder taken from reference TRBV7-2 and TRBJ2-1, is GAGVSQSPSNKVTEKGKDVELRCDPISGHTALYWYRQSLGQGLEFLIYFQGNSAPDKSGLPSDRFSAERTGGSVSTLTIQRTQQEDSAVYLCASSLLPEGGRNEQFFGPGTRLTVL.